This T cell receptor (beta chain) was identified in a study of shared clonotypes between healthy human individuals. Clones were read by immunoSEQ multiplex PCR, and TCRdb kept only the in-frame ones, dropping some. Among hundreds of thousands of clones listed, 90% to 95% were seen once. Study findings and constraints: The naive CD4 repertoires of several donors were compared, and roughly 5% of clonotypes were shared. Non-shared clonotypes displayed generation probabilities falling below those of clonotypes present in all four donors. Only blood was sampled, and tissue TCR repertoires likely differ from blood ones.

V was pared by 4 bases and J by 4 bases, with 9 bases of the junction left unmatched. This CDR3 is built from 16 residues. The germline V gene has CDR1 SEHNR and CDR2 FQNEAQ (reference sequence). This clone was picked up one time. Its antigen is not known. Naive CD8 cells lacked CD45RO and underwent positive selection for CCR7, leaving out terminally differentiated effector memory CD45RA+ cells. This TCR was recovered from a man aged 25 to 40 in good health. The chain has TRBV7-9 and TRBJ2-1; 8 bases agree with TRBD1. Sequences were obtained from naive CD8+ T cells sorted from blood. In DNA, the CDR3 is TGTGCCAGCAGCTCCCCTAGGGACAGGTCTTACAATGAGCAGTTCTTC. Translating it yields CASSSPRDRSYNEQFF.